This TCR beta chain was observed in a study of cytomegalovirus exposure and HLA in healthy donors (dated by TCRdb to the late 2010s). Describing the broader study: According to an earlier analysis of several hundred of the donors, about 190 million T cells yielded roughly 110 million unique TCR beta sequences and around 280 Gb of sequence data. An early release that covered about 600 HLA-typed donors contained about 300 gigabases of sequencing data and some 87 million unique TCR sequences. Among the roughly 410 genotyped donors, 81% belonged to the genetic ancestry cluster associated with self-reported Caucasian donors. The study was designed to test whether signatures of past pathogen exposure could be identified by cataloging public T cell receptors. Using immunosequencing, the study profiled T cell repertoires from 500 to 800 subjects and related those repertoires to cytomegalovirus serostatus. Besides the first cohort of about 730 subjects, a separate validation cohort made up of over 100 different subjects was used. To predict cytomegalovirus infection status, the study combined high-throughput TCR immunosequencing, statistical association of individual TCRs with disease status, and machine learning. A later analysis re-examined previously published TCR beta repertoires from 500 to 700 donors and added high-resolution HLA genotyping to investigate patterns of TCR occurrence. In the later analysis, no new phenotypic data were used to find candidate immune exposures; instead, reliance was placed on TCR beta sequences and their occurrence across donors. In an earlier analysis of roughly 600 of the donors, high-throughput TCR beta sequencing was used to judge whether each TCR beta V gene segment behaved as functional or pseudogenic. Donor age, sex, ethnicity and CMV serostatus were collected together with the repertoire data. A later genetic analysis used genome-wide SNP genotypes for about 60% of the roughly 670 donors, treating that subset as a discovery cohort. All discovery cohort repertoires had been generated using a single sequencing platform. Both class I and class II loci were covered by HLA typing, at four-digit resolution. Typing coverage differed by locus: A, B, C, DRB1 and DQB1 were typed in roughly 620-640 donors, DQA1 in 522, DPA1 in approximately 600, and DPB1 in roughly 470. Four to six DR-DQ haplotypes were handled as single units for association and clustering, since linkage in the cohort was strong. Among about 410 genotyped donors of the cohort, an average of about 220,000 unique TCR beta nucleotide sequences was sequenced per donor, of which roughly 18% were non-productive.

What the study reported, not specific to this receptor: The study gave a list of some 150 TCR beta chains associated with cytomegalovirus. In a later analysis, several top co-occurrence clusters were reported to appear linked to parvovirus B19, influenza, CMV and Epstein-Barr virus. CMV serostatus was the only immune exposure information available for the cohort. The authors suggested that the approach could potentially be extended to other disease states and immunological phenotypes. In vitro tests confirmed that a few of the cytomegalovirus-associated TCR beta chains recognize cytomegalovirus antigens. HLA typing was unavailable for some donors at each locus, so association tests used only the typed subset. Because the 87-base-pair reads could not distinguish some IMGT-functional V segments, including TRBV6-2 and TRBV6-3, those segments were excluded. Correlated functional status among segregating V segments might reflect linkage disequilibrium, but an unknown experimental factor could not be ruled out. When HLA alleles, especially DR and DQ, strongly co-occurred, TCR associations were difficult to assign to individual alleles. The earlier analysis of 587 of the donors excluded some 15 rarely observed V segments, including chromosome 9 orphons, because counts were too low. In a later analysis, most CMV-associated TCR beta chains were found to appear HLA-restricted, with HLA associations seemingly driven largely by CMV exposure. A further reported finding was that TCR beta sequences accurately predicted the HLA-A and HLA-B alleles for most subjects in the first cohort. A group of highly shared sequence variants was considered likely to be a technical artifact of the sequencing pipeline. In both the original and validation cohorts, the classifier was reported to diagnose cytomegalovirus status with high specificity and sensitivity. A later analysis associated around 16,000 TCR beta sequences with specific HLA alleles at a false discovery rate of 0.05. Most TCR sequences were observed very rarely across donors, whereas some public TCRs were present in many individuals. The cohort was sequenced for TCR beta chains only, and without alpha or paired-chain data the features that could be detected were limited. A later genetic analysis associated a missense DCLRE1C variant with V-gene and J-gene trimming of TCR beta chains, and an independent cohort replicated the association. In a later analysis, HLA-associated TCR beta chains were found to be more clonally expanded and to have lower generation probabilities than equally common non-associated chains. In a later genetic analysis, fewer N-insertions in productive TCRs were reported among donors in an Asian-associated ancestry cluster than the roughly 700-donor mean. In a later analysis, the rate of TCR association differed among HLA loci, with DRB1 alleles having the most associated TCRs and HLA-C alleles having the fewest. In an earlier analysis of fewer than 700 of the donors, most TCR beta V segments appeared in productive rearrangements about 90% or about 30% of the time, broadly matching IMGT annotations. The presence/absence analyses assumed that sequencing depth was roughly uniform across donors, and that assumption may not be true.

The receptor library was made with the immunoSEQ multiplex PCR assay. The multiplex PCR relied on a mix of 60 forward primers for TCR Vbeta segments and 13 reverse primers for TCR Jbeta segments. The CDR3 region of rearranged TCR beta genes was amplified from genomic DNA by a multiplex PCR assay. The Illumina HiSeq System was used to sequence the amplified TCR beta libraries as 87-base-pair reads. The original methods were these. In a later analysis, some 80 million unique TCR beta chains were counted across the roughly 610 repertoires, and approximately 11 million of these chains were shared by at least two donors. A nearest-neighbor algorithm error-corrected the raw reads and collapsed the reads into unique sequences, merging closely related sequences to remove PCR and sequencing errors. Alignment of CDR3 sequences to IMGT reference sequences was used to assign V, D and J gene segments. For a sequence to be retained, a match of at least six nucleotides was required to both a V gene segment and a J gene segment. Rearrangements were classified as productive when the CDR3 lacked stop codons and remained in frame with V and J, and all other rearrangements were classified as non-productive. Following IMGT convention, CDR3 was defined as the stretch from the second conserved V-encoded cysteine up to the conserved J-encoded phenylalanine. The earlier analysis of 500 to 600 of the donors excluded sequences that lacked an unambiguous match to a single V gene segment. An earlier analysis of about 590 of the donors classified V segments as functional when productive rearrangements were above 56.7% and as segregating when the standard deviation between donors was above 5%. A statistical classification framework was built for diagnosing cytomegalovirus status from the catalog of TCR beta chain sequences. A later analysis assigned V and J genes by comparing TCR nucleotide sequences with IMGT/GENE-DB human TR gene sequences. A later analysis assigned CDR3 sequences and most-parsimonious VDJ recombination scenarios with the TCRdist pipeline. A later analysis defined each TCR beta chain by its CDR3 amino acid sequence plus V-gene family, and excluded reads lacking a unique V-gene family. In a later analysis, 450 to 600 highly shared, low-generation-probability nucleotide sequences were removed to address suspected cross-contamination and a sequencing artifact. For each public chain, a later analysis derived a clonal expansion index from normalized ranks of inferred template counts within each repertoire. In a later analysis, generation probabilities were computed with a VDJ recombination model fitted to out-of-frame rearrangements, and the resulting probabilities were checked against IGoR. In a later analysis, hypergeometric tests were used to score TCR-TCR, TCR-HLA and TCR-CMV co-occurrence, with a repertoire-size bias correction applied to TCR pairs. To estimate false discovery rates, a later analysis permuted the HLA or CMV assignments 20 times. A later analysis grouped co-occurring TCRs with DBSCAN, adding TCRdist sequence similarity when clustering within HLA-allele-positive subsets. For co-occurrence clustering, repertoires with fewer than 30,000 or more than 120,000 public chains were excluded, along with about five repertoires with anomalous nucleotide sharing. Entries here come from immuneACCESS through TCRdb and include only in-frame sequences with V and J called. Some clones fail to appear in such tables; in the studies checked, an unresolved V gene covers under half of the shortfall, and the cause of the remainder is unknown. V and J calls and clone size are those listed in that table; D and trimming were worked out from the DNA. This sample has around 65,000 clones in its table, and 60% to 80% of those were observed once. Clones ranked in the top ten supply 3% of the sample.

As for this clone: It lacks a known antigen. No much larger clone exists at a distance of one base, and base qualities are not known.

The cohort consisted of more than 650 healthy bone marrow donors. At the time of sampling, all cohort members were nominally healthy, though unrecorded immune exposures were likely present. The donor tested CMV seropositive and was one of the 289 seropositive cohort members. Each donor provided a peripheral blood sample, and peripheral blood mononuclear cells were used for TCR beta sequencing. Genomic DNA was extracted from the blood cell samples with the Qiagen DNeasy Blood Extraction Kit. V is trimmed back by 10 bases and J by 1 base, and the junction contains 6 bases that no gene match accounts for. The CDR3 has 14 amino acids, counting the end cysteine and phenylalanine. Only CDR3 DNA remains: 42 bases, in frame from the first base. The germline V gene encodes CDR1 WSHSY and CDR2 SAAADI.

Recombination linked TRBV10-2 to TRBJ2-7; the central 11 bases match TRBD2. The TCR was taken from a girl between 10 and 17 years old in good health and CMV-seropositive. Sequencing was carried out using PBMCs. The CDR3: CATEGLAESYEQYF. The DNA reads as follows: TGCGCCACCGAGGGACTAGCGGAATCCTACGAGCAGTACTTC.